This T cell receptor (beta chain) was recovered during a study of OX40 agonist ivuxolimab in advanced cancers. Study context: Participants could have had prior anti-PD-1, anti-PD-L1 or anti-CTLA-4 therapy, and 40% had some.

Sequenced by immunoSEQ multiplex PCR; TCRdb stores in-frame clones only, minus some. The table records some 70,000 clones, around 90% of them present only once. The germline gives CDR1 SGDLS, CDR2 YYNGEE. V lost 0 bases and J lost 4, with 11 bases in between. CDR3 length: 15 residues. Sequencing was performed on CD4+ or CD8+ T cells sorted from blood, taken in a trial of the OX40 agonist ivuxolimab. V usage is TRBV9 and J usage is TRBJ1-5, with D maybe TRBD1 (6 bases). The receptor was derived from an adult with an advanced solid tumor such as melanoma, head and neck, liver or kidney cancer. The CDR3 DNA reads as TGTGCCAGCAGCGTAGCAGCAGGGGTAAATCAGCCCCAGCATTTT. Translated, it gives CASSVAAGVNQPQHF.